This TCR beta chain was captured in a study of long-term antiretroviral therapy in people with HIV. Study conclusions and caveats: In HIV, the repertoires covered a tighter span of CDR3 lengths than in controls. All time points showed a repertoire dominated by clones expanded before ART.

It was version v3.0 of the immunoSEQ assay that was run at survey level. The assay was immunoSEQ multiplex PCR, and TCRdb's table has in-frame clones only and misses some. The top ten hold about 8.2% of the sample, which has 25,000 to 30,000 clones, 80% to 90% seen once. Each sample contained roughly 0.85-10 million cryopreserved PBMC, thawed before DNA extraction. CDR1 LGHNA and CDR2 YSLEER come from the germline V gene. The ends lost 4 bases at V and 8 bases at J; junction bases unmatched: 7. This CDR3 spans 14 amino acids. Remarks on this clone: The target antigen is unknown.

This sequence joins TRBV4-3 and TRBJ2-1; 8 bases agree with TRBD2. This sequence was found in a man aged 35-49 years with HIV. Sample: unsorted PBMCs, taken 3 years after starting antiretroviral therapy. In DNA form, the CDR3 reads TGCGCCAGCAGCCGAACGGGAGGGCCGGATGAGCAGTTCTTC. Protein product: CASSRTGGPDEQFF.